The source of this T cell receptor beta chain is a study of cytomegalovirus exposure and HLA in healthy donors. Regarding the study as a whole: Earlier results showed most TCR beta V segments being productive about 90% or about 30% of the time. Across donors, most TCRs were seen rarely, yet some public ones were widespread. Later analysis reportedly placed an Asian-associated ancestry cluster below the approximately 700-donor mean in N-insertions.

Donors were ostensibly healthy at sampling, although undocumented immune exposures were probable. This CDR3 is built from 17 residues. CDR1 and CDR2 from the germline V gene are SQVTM and ANQGSEA. With 4 bases removed from V and 0 bases from J, the gap between germline ends came to 21 bases. It was with 60 Vbeta and 13 Jbeta primers that the PCR ran. Assay used: immunoSEQ multiplex PCR; TCRdb lists only in-frame clones, some missing. The sample consists of roughly 140,000 clones, roughly 79% of them appearing once. In this sample, this clone turned up a few times. Its target is unknown. This chain uses TRBV29-1 with TRBJ1-1; possibly TRBD1 for D (5 bases). The receptor was isolated from a male donor in good health and CMV-seronegative. The sequencing input was PBMCs. CDR3 residues: CSVVRGGVQLVNTEAFF. The CDR3 nucleotides are TGCAGCGTTGTCCGGGGCGGGGTGCAGCTAGTGAACACTGAAGCTTTCTTT.